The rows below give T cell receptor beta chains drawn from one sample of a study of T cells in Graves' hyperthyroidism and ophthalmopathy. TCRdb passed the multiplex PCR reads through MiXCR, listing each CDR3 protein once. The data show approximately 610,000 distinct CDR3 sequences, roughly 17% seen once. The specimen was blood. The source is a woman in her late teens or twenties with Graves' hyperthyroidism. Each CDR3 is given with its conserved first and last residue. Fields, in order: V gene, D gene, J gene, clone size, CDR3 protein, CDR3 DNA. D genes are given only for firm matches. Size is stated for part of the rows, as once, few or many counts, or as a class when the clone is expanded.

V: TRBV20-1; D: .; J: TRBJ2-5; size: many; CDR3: CSDAEAPWETQYF; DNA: TGCAGTGACGCAGAGGCCCCCTGGGAGACCCAGTACTTC
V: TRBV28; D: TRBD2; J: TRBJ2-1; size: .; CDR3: CASSPSGGVPNEQFF; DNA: TGTGCCAGCAGCCCTAGCGGGGGGGTGCCGAATGAGCAGTTCTTC
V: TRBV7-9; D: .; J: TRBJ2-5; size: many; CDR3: CASSLAGGTQETQYF; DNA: TGTGCCAGCAGCTTAGCGGGAGGGACACAAGAGACCCAGTACTTC
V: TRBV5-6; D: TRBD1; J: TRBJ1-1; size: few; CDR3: CASSQPTGVWAEAFF; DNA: TGTGCCAGCAGCCAACCAACAGGGGTGTGGGCTGAAGCTTTCTTT
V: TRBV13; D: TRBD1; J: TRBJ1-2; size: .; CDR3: CASSSDRGTVEGYTF; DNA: TGTGCCAGCAGCTCCGACCGGGGGACAGTGGAAGGCTACACCTTC
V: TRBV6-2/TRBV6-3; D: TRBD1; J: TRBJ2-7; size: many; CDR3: CASSYPGQGTTEQYF; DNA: TGTGCCAGCAGTTACCCAGGACAGGGGACGACCGAGCAGTACTTC
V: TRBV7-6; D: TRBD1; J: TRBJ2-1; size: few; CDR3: CASSLGYRGRYNEQFF; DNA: TGTGCCAGCAGCTTAGGGTACAGGGGGCGCTACAATGAGCAGTTCTTC
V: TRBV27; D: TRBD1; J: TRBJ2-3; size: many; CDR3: CASRSGQGDTQYF; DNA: TGTGCCAGCAGATCTGGACAGGGAGATACGCAGTATTTT
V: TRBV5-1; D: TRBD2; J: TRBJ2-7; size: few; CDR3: CASSLALSGAYEQYF; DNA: TGCGCCAGCAGCTTGGCTCTTAGCGGGGCCTACGAGCAGTACTTC
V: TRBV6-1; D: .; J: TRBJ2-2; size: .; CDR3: CASSATGGPGSGELFF; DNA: TGTGCCAGCAGTGCGACGGGCGGGCCGGGGTCCGGGGAGCTGTTTTTT
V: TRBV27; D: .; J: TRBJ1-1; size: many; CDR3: CASKENRNTEAFF; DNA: TGTGCCAGCAAGGAGAACAGGAACACTGAAGCTTTCTTT
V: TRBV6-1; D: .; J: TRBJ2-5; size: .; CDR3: CASSGLGDVETQYF; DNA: TGTGCCAGCAGTGGGCTGGGTGATGTAGAGACCCAGTACTTC
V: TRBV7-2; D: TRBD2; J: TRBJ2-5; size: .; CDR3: CASSRFISAGGLETQYF; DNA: TGTGCCAGCAGCCGATTCATTTCAGCGGGAGGGCTGGAGACCCAGTACTTC
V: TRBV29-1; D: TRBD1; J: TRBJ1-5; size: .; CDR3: CSVRMGQSNQPQHF; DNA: TGCAGCGTGAGGATGGGACAGAGCAATCAGCCCCAGCATTTT
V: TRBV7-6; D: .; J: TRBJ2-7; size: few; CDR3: CASSRTRGSYEQYF; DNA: TGTGCCAGCAGCCGGACACGCGGATCCTACGAGCAGTACTTC
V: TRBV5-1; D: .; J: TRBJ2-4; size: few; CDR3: CASRPRGSGKNIQYF; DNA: TGCGCCAGTAGGCCCAGGGGTTCGGGCAAAAACATTCAGTACTTC
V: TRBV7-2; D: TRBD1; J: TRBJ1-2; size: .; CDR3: CASSLGDREWGANYGYTF; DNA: TGTGCCAGCAGCTTAGGTGACAGGGAATGGGGGGCTAACTATGGCTACACCTTC
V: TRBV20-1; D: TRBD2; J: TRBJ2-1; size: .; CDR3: CSARELAGGPRRGEQFF; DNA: TGCAGTGCTAGAGAACTAGCGGGGGGGCCCCGACGAGGTGAGCAGTTCTTC
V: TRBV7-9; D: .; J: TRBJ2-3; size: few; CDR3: CASSPSPRAQYF; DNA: TGTGCCAGCAGCCCGTCCCCCCGCGCGCAGTATTTT
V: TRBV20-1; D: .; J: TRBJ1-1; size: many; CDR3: CSAAGTANTEAFF; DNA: TGCAGTGCTGCCGGGACGGCTAACACTGAAGCTTTCTTT
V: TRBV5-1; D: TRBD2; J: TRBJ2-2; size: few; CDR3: CASSLALAGIANTGELFF; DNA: TGCGCCAGCAGCTTGGCACTAGCGGGGATCGCGAACACCGGGGAGCTGTTTTTT
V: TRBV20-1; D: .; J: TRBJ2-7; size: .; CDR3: CSANRGDGSYEQYF; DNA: TGCAGTGCTAACCGCGGGGACGGCTCCTACGAGCAGTACTTC
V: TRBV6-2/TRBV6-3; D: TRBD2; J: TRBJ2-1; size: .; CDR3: CASRRPGLGYNEQFF; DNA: TGTGCCAGCAGGAGACCGGGACTAGGGTACAATGAGCAGTTCTTC
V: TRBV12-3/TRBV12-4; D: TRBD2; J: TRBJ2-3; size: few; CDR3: CASSGLGLAGYTDTQYF; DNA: TGTGCCAGCAGTGGACTCGGACTAGCGGGTTACACAGATACGCAGTATTTT
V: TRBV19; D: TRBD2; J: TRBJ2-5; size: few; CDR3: CASGKRGIQETQYF; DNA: TGTGCCAGTGGAAAGCGGGGGATCCAAGAGACCCAGTACTTC
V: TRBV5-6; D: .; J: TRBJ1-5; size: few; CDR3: CASSKKTNQPQHF; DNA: TGTGCCAGCAGCAAGAAGACCAATCAGCCCCAGCATTTT
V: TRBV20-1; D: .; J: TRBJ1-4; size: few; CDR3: CSATWANEKLFF; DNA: TGCAGTGCTACTTGGGCTAATGAAAAACTGTTTTTT
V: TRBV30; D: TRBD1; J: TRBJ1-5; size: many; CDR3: CAWRTGVGNQPQHF; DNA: TGTGCCTGGAGGACAGGGGTGGGCAATCAGCCCCAGCATTTT
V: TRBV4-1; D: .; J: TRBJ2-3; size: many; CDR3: CASSQYGTDTQYF; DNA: TGCGCCAGCAGCCAATACGGGACAGATACGCAGTATTTT
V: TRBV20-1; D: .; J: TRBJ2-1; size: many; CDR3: CSASEWGRGSYNEQFF; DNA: TGCAGTGCTAGCGAGTGGGGGCGGGGTTCCTACAATGAGCAGTTCTTC
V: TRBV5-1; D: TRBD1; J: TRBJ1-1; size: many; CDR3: CASSGGGAHTEAFF; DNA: TGCGCCAGCAGCGGAGGGGGCGCGCACACTGAAGCTTTCTTT
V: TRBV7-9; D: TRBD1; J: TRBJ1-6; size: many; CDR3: CASSLGQGANSPLHF; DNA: TGTGCCAGCAGCTTAGGTCAGGGGGCGAATTCACCCCTCCACTTT
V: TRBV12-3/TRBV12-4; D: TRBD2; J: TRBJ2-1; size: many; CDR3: CASRPGRPGLAGGPRYNEQFF; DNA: TGTGCCAGCAGACCTGGCCGACCCGGACTAGCGGGGGGCCCACGGTACAATGAGCAGTTCTTC
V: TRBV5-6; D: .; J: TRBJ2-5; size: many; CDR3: CASSLLGRDGETQYF; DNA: TGTGCCAGCAGCTTGTTAGGCAGGGATGGAGAGACCCAGTACTTC
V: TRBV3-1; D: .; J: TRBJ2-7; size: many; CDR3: CASSQVSETASGEQYF; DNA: TGTGCCAGCAGCCAAGTTTCCGAGACAGCCAGCGGCGAGCAGTACTTC
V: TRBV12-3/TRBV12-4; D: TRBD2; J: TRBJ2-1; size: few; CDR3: CASSFLTAGDEQFF; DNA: TGTGCCAGCAGTTTTCTCACAGCGGGGGATGAGCAGTTCTTC
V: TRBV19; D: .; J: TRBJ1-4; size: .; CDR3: CASSLDGRREKLFF; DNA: TGTGCCAGTAGCCTGGACGGGCGTAGGGAAAAACTGTTTTTT
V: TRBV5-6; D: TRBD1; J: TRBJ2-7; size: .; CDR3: CASSLGDRSSYEQYF; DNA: TGTGCCAGCAGCTTGGGGGACAGGAGCTCCTACGAGCAGTACTTC
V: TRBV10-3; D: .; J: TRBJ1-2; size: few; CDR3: CAIRPTWDYGYTF; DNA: TGTGCCATCCGTCCGACTTGGGACTATGGCTACACCTTC
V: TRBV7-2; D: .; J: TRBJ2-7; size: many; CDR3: CASSLYYEQYF; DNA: TGTGCCAGCAGCTTATACTACGAGCAGTACTTC
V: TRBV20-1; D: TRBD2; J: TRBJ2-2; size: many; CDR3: CSARGERESGELFF; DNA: TGCAGTGCTAGAGGCGAGCGGGAGAGCGGGGAGCTGTTTTTT
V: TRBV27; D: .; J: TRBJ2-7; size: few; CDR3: CASSASVGVSGEQYF; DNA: TGTGCCAGCAGTGCGTCGGTGGGGGTATCAGGAGAGCAGTACTTC
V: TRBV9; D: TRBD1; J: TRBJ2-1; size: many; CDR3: CASSGGEDRTYEQFF; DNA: TGTGCCAGCAGCGGGGGAGAGGACAGGACTTATGAGCAGTTCTTC
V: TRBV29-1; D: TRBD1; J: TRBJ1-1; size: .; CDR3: CSGGQGSPNPVGAFF; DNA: TGCAGCGGGGGACAGGGGAGTCCAAACCCAGTCGGGGCTTTCTTT
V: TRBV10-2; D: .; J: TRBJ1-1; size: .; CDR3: CASSESTAYTEAFF; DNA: TGCGCCAGCAGTGAGTCGACAGCTTACACTGAAGCTTTCTTT
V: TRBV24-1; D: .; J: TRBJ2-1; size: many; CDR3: CATSGPAGSEQFF; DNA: TGTGCCACCAGTGGACCCGCGGGGTCTGAGCAGTTCTTC